One T cell receptor beta chain is described in this entry. The germline CDR1 and CDR2 sequences are MNHEY and SMNVEV (reference sequence). The length of the CDR3 is 16 residues. Trimming removed 5 bases from V and 3 bases from J; junction bases left unmatched: 10. Profiled with immunoSEQ multiplex PCR; TCRdb holds only in-frame clones, not every one. The sample has over 2,000,000 clones; approximately 92% are singletons. Naivety among CD8 cells was defined by CD45RO negativity and positive CCR7 selection, thereby excluding terminally differentiated effector memory CD45RA+ cells. The data derive from a study of shared clonotypes between healthy human individuals. At the level of the study: Three plates each covered CD4 naive and memory; CD8 naive two, CD8 memory one.

This rearrangement joins TRBV27 to TRBJ2-3; 8 nucleotides match TRBD2. The source of this sequence is a man between 18 and 29 years old in good health. Some clones in this sample may be carry-over from other donors' samples. Material for sequencing was naive CD8+ T cells from PBMCs. The DNA of the CDR3 is TGTGCCAGCAGTATCCTCAGCGGGAGCGGGACAGATACGCAGTATTTT. Translating it yields CASSILSGSGTDTQYF.